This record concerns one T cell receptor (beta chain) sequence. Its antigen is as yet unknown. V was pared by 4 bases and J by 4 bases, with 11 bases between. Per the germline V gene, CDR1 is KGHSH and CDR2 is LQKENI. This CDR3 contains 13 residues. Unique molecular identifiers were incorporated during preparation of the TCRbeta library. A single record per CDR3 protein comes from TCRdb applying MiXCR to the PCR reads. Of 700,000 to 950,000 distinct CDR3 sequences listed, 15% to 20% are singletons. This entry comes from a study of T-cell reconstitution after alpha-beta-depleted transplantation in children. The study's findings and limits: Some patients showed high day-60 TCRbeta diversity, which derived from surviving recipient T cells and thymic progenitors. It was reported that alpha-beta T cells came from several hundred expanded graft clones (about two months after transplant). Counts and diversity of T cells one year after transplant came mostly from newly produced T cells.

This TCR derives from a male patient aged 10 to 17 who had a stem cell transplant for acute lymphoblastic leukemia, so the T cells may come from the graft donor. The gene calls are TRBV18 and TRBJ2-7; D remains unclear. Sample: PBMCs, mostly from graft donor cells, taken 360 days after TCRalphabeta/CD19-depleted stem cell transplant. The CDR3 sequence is CASSRAYPYEQYF. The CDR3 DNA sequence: TGTGCCAGCTCACGGGCTTACCCTTACGAGCAGTACTTC.